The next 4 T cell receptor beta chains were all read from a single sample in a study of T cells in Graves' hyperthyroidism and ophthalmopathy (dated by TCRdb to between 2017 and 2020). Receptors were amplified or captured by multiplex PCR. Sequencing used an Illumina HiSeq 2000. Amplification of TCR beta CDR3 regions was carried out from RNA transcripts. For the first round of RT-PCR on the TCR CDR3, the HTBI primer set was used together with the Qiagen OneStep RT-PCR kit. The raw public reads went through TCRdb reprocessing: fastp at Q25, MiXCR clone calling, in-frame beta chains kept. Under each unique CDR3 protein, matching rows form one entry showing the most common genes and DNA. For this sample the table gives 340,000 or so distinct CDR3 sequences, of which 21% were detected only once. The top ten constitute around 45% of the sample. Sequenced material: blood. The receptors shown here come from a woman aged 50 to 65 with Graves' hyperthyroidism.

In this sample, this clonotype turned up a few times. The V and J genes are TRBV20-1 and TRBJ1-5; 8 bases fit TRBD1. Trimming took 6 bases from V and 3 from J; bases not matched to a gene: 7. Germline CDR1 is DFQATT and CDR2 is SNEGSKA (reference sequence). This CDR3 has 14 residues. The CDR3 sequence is CSARGQAANQPQHF. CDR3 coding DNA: TGCAGTGCAAGGGGACAGGCAGCCAATCAGCCCCAGCATTTT.

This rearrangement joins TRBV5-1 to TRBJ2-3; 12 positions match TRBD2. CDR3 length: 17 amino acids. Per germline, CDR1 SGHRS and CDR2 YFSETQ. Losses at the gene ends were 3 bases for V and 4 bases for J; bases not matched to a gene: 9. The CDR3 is CASSSRTSGTGSDTQYF. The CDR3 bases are TGCGCCAGCAGCTCACGGACTAGCGGGACGGGGTCAGATACGCAGTATTTT. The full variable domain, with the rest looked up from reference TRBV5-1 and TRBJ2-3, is KAGVTQTPRYLIKTRGQQVTLSCSPISGHRSVSWYQQTPGQGLQFLFEYFSETQRNKGNFPGRFSGRQFSNSRSEMNVSTLELGDSALYLCASSSRTSGTGSDTQYFGPGTRLTVL.

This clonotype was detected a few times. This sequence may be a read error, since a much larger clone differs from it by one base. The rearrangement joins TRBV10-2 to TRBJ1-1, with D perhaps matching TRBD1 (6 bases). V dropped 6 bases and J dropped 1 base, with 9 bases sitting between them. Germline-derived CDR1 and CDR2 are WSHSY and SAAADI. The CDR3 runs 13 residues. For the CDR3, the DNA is TGCGCCAGCAGACGCAGGGGGAACACTGAAGCTTTCTTT. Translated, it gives CASRRRGNTEAFF.

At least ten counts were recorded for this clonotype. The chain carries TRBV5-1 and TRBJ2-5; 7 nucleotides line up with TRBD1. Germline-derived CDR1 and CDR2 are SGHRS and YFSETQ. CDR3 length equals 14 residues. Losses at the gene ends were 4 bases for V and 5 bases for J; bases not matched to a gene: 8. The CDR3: CASSRQGLMETQYF. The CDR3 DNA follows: TGCGCCAGCAGCCGACAGGGTCTGATGGAGACCCAGTACTTC.